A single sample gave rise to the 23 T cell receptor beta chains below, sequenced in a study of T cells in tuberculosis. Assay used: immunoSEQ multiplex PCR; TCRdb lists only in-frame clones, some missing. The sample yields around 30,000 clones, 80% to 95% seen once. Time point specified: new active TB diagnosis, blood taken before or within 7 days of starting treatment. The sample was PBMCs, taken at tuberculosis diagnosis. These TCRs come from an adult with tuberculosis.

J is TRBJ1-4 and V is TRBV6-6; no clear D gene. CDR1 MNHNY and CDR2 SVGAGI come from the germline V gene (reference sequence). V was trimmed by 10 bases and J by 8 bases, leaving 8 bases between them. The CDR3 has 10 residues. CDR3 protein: CATRREKLFF. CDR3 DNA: TGTGCCACCCGGAGGGAAAAACTGTTTTTT.

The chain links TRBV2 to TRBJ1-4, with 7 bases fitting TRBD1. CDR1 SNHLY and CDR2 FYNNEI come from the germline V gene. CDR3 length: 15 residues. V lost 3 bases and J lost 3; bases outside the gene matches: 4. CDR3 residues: CASSESGQANEKLFF. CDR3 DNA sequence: TGTGCCAGCAGTGAGTCAGGACAGGCTAATGAAAAACTGTTTTTT. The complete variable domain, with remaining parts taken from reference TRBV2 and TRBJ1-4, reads EPEVTQTPSHQVTQMGQEVILRCVPISNHLYFYWYRQILGQKVEFLVSFYNNEISEKSEIFDDQFSVERPDGSNFTLKIRSTKLEDSAMYFCASSESGQANEKLFFGSGTQLSVL.

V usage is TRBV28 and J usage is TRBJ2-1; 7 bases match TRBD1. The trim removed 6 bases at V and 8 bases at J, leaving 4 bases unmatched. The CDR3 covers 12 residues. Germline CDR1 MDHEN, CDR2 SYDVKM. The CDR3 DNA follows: TGTGCCAGCAGGCGACAGGGCCATGAGCAGTTCTTC. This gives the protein CASRRQGHEQFF.

CDR3 DNA: TGTGCCAGCAGGATGATCCCAGGGTCTCGAAGCTCTGGAAACACCATATATTTT. Translating gives CASRMIPGSRSSGNTIYF. This sequence joins TRBV25-1 and TRBJ1-3; the D gene is possibly TRBD1 (5 bases). Germline CDR1 is MGHDK and CDR2 is SYGVNS. Trimming cost V 6 bases and J 0 bases, with 21 bases left between them. This CDR3 comprises 18 residues. Full variable domain (outside the CDR3, taken from reference TRBV25-1 and TRBJ1-3): EADIYQTPRYLVIGTGKKITLECSQTMGHDKMYWYQQDPGMELHLIHYSYGVNSTEKGDLSSESTVSRIRTEHFPLTLESARPSHTSQYLCASRMIPGSRSSGNTIYFGEGSWLTVV.

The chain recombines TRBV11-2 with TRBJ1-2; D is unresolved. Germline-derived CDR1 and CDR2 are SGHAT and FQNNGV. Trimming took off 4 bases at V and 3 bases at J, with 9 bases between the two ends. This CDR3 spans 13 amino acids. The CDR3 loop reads CASSSQLDYGYTF. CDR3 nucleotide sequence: TGTGCCAGCAGCTCTCAGCTAGACTATGGCTACACCTTC.

CDR3 loop: CASSSDRRTYNEQFF. Here the CDR3 DNA reads TGCGCCAGCAGCTCAGACAGGAGAACCTACAATGAGCAGTTCTTC. The gene calls are TRBV5-1 and TRBJ2-1; a weak D match, TRBD1 (6 bases). The CDR3 sequence is 15 residues long. CDR1 and CDR2 (germline): SGHRS, YFSETQ. Trimming took 3 bases from V and 2 from J, leaving 12 bases between them.

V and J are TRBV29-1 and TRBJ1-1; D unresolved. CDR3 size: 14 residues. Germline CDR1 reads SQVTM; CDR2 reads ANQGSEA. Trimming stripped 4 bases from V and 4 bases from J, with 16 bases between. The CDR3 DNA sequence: TGCAGCGTTGGGGCACAGTGGGGAGTCACTGAAGCTTTCTTT. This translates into CSVGAQWGVTEAFF. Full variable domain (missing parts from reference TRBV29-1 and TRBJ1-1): SAVISQKPSRDICQRGTSLTIQCQVDSQVTMMFWYRQQPGQSLTLIATANQGSEATYESGFVIDKFPISRPNLTFSTLTVSNMSPEDSSIYLCSVGAQWGVTEAFFGQGTRLTVV.

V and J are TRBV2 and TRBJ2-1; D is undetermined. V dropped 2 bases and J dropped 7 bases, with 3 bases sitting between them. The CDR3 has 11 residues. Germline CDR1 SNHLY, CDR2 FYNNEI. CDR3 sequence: CASSEYNEQFF. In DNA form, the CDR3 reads TGTGCCAGCAGTGAATATAATGAGCAGTTCTTC. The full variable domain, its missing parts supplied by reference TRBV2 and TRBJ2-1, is EPEVTQTPSHQVTQMGQEVILRCVPISNHLYFYWYRQILGQKVEFLVSFYNNEISEKSEIFDDQFSVERPDGSNFTLKIRSTKLEDSAMYFCASSEYNEQFFGPGTRLTVL.

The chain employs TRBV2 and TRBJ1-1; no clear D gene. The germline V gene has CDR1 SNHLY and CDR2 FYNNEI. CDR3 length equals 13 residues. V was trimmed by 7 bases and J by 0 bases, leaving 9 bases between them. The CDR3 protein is CASKVSMNTEAFF. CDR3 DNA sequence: TGTGCCAGCAAAGTAAGCATGAACACTGAAGCTTTCTTT.

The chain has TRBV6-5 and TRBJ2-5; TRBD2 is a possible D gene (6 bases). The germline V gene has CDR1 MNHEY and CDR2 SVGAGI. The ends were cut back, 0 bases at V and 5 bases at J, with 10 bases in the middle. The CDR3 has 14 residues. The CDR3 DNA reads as TGTGCCAGCAGTTACTCGAAACGGGGGGAGACCCAGTACTTC. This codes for CASSYSKRGETQYF.

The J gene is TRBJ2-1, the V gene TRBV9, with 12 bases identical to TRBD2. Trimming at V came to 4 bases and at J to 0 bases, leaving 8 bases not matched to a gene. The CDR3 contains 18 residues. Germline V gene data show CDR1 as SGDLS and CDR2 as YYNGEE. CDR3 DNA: TGTGCCAGCAGCTTGACTAGCGGGGGAGGGAGCTCCTACAATGAGCAGTTCTTC. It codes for CASSLTSGGGSSYNEQFF.

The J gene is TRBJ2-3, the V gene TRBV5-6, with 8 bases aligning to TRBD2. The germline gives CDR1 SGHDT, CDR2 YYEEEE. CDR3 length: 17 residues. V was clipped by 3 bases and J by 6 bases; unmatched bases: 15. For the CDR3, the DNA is TGTGCCAGCAGCTCAAAGGTCGGGGGGGCTCCAGGGGATACGCAGTATTTT. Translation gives CASSSKVGGAPGDTQYF. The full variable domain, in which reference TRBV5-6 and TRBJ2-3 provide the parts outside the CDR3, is DAGVTQSPTHLIKTRGQQVTLRCSPKSGHDTVSWYQQALGQGPQFIFQYYEEEERQRGNFPDRFSGHQFPNYSSELNVNALLLGDSALYLCASSSKVGGAPGDTQYFGPGTRLTVL.

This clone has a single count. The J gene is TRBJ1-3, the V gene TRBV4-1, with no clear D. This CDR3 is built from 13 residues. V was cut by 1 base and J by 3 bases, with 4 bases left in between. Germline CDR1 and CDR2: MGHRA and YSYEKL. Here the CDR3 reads CASSQVIGNTIYF. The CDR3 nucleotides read TGCGCCAGCAGCCAAGTCATTGGAAACACCATATATTTT.

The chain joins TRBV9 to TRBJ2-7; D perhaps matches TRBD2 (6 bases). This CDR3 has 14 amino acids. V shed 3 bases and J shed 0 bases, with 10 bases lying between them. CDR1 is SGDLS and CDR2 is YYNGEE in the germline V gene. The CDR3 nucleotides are TGTGCCAGCAGCGGCTCGACTAGCTCCTACGAGCAGTACTTC. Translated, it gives CASSGSTSSYEQYF.

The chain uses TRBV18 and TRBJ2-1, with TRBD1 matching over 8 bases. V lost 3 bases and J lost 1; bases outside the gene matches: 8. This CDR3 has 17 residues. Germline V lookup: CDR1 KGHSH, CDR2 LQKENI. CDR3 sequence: CASSPWTGSGSYNEQFF. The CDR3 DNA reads TGTGCCAGCTCACCCTGGACAGGGAGTGGGTCCTACAATGAGCAGTTCTTC.

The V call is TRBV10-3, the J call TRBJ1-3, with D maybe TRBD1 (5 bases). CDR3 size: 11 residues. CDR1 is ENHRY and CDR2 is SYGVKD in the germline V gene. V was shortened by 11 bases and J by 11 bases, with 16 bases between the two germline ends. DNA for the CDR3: TGTGCCGCTACATCCCGGGACTCCATATATTTT. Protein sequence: CAATSRDSIYF.

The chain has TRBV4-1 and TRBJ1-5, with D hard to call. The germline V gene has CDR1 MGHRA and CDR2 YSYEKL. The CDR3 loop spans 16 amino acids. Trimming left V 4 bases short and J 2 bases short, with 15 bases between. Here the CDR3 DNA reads TGCGCCAGCAGCCGTTTAGTACTTATGGGCAATCAGCCCCAGCATTTT. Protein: CASSRLVLMGNQPQHF.

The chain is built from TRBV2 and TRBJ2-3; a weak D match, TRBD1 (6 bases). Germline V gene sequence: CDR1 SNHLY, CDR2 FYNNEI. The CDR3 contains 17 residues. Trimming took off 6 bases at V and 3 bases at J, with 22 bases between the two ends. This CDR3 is CASRTYADRLETDTQYF. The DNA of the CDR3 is TGTGCCAGCAGGACGTACGCCGACAGGCTGGAAACAGATACGCAGTATTTT. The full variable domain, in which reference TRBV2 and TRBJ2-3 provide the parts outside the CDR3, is EPEVTQTPSHQVTQMGQEVILRCVPISNHLYFYWYRQILGQKVEFLVSFYNNEISEKSEIFDDQFSVERPDGSNFTLKIRSTKLEDSAMYFCASRTYADRLETDTQYFGPGTRLTVL.

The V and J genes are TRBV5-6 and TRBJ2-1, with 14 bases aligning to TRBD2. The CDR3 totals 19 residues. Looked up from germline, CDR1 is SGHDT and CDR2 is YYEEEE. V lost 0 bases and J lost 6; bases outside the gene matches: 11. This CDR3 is CASSLARLAGGKRSNEQFF. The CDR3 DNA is TGTGCCAGCAGCTTGGCCCGACTAGCGGGGGGGAAACGGTCCAATGAGCAGTTCTTC. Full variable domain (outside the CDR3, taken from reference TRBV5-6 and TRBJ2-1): DAGVTQSPTHLIKTRGQQVTLRCSPKSGHDTVSWYQQALGQGPQFIFQYYEEEERQRGNFPDRFSGHQFPNYSSELNVNALLLGDSALYLCASSLARLAGGKRSNEQFFGPGTRLTVL.

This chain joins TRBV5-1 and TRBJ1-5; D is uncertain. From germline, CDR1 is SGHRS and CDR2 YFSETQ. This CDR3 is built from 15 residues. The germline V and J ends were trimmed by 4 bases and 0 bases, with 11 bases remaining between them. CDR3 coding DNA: TGCGCCAGCAGCCTGGACGGGGATAGCAATCAGCCCCAGCATTTT. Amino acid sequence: CASSLDGDSNQPQHF. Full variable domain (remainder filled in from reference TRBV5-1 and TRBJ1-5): KAGVTQTPRYLIKTRGQQVTLSCSPISGHRSVSWYQQTPGQGLQFLFEYFSETQRNKGNFPGRFSGRQFSNSRSEMNVSTLELGDSALYLCASSLDGDSNQPQHFGDGTRLSIL.

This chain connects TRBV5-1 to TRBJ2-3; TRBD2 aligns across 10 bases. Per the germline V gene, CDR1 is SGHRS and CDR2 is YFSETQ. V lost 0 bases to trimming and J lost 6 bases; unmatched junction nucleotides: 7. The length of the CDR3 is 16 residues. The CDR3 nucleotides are TGCGCCAGCAGCTTGGGGCAGCGGGGGGGCGTGGATACGCAGTATTTT. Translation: CASSLGQRGGVDTQYF.

Here the CDR3 reads CATSRSGTSGIAEQYF. CDR3 nucleotides: TGTGCCACCAGCAGGTCCGGGACTAGCGGAATCGCCGAGCAGTACTTC. The chain combines TRBV15 with TRBJ2-7; 11 nucleotides match TRBD2. Germline CDR1 is LNHNV and CDR2 is YYDKDF (reference sequence). V was pared by 3 bases and J by 6 bases, with 10 bases of the junction left unmatched. This CDR3 spans 16 amino acids.

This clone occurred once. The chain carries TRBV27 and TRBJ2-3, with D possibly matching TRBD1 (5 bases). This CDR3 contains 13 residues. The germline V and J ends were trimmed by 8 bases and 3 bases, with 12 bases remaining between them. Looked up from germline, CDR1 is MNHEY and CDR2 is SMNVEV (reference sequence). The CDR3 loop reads CASGAGWTDTQYF. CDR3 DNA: TGTGCCAGCGGGGCAGGGTGGACAGATACGCAGTATTTT.